This T cell receptor beta chain was identified during a study of monozygotic twins with inflammatory bowel disease. TCRdb re-analyzed the 5' RACE reads; it lists each CDR3 protein once, without DNA. The table for this sample gives around 190,000 distinct CDR3 sequences. About this clonotype itself: Its antigen is not known.

Whole-study findings and limits: Varied immunosuppressive treatments among patients may have increased repertoire variability.

There are 17 residues in the CDR3. CDR1 and CDR2 (germline): SNHLY, FYNNEI. The J gene is TRBJ2-1, the V gene TRBV2; TCRdb lists TRBD1, though no DNA is available to test this call. Specimen: blood. The sequence was obtained from a human donor with ulcerative colitis or Crohn's disease, or a healthy co-twin of an affected twin (not recorded which). CDR3 region: CASRRGSSRNSYNEQFF.